This T cell receptor (beta chain) came from a study of sequential checkpoint blockade in melanoma. Background on the study: First-line arms were nivolumab then ipilimumab, or the reverse, randomized 1:1. Each arm's sequence ended with maintenance nivolumab.

Sample treatment: randomized to nivolumab then ipilimumab (arm A) or the reverse (arm B). Patients had received no earlier DNA-damaging chemotherapy. From thawed PBMCs, live CD3+CD8+ cells negative for CD19 and CD56 were sorted. Sequencing was performed with immunoSEQ multiplex PCR; in TCRdb, only in-frame clones are kept and a portion is missing. The sample carries some 32,000 clones, roughly 84% recorded once. The CDR3 length is 12 residues. In germline, CDR1 is SQVTM, CDR2 ANQGSEA. V gave up 7 bases and J gave up 6 bases, with 13 bases separating them. The chain links TRBV29-1 to TRBJ2-1; D perhaps matches TRBD2 (6 bases). This TCR was recovered from a human donor with melanoma. This sample comprised CD8+ T cells sorted from blood (inferred from file names), obtained from a patient given nivolumab and ipilimumab in sequence. DNA for the CDR3: TGCAGCGCCGGGGGACTTACCAATGAGCAGTTCTTC. It translates to CSAGGLTNEQFF.